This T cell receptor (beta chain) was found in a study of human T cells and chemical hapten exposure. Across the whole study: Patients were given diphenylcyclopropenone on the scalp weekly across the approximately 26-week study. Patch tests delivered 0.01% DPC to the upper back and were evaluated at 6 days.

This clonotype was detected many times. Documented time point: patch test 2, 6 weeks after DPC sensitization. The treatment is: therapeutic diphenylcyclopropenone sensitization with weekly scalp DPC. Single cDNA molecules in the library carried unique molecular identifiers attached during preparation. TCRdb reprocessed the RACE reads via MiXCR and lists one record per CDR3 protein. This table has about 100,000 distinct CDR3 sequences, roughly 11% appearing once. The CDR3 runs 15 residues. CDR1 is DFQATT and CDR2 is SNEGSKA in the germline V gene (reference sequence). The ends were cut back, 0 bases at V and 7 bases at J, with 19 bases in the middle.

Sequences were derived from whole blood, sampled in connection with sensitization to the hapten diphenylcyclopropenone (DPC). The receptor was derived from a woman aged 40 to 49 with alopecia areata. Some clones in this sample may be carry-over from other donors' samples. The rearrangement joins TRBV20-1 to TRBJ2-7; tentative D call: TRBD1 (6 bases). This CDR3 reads CSARDPGDTRFEQYF. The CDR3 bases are TGCAGTGCTAGAGATCCCGGGGACACTCGATTTGAGCAGTACTTC.